This TCR beta chain was sequenced for a study of shared clonotypes between healthy human individuals (dated by TCRdb to 2019 to 2021). Describing the broader study: The cohort comprised a couple of women and a few men aged 18 to 49 years. For each donor, CD4 naive and CD4 memory were each given three plates, CD8 naive was given two plates, and CD8 memory was given one plate. To estimate repertoire size and how much clonotype sharing occurs between individuals, the study deeply sequenced the blood TCR repertoires of five healthy adults. To increase sequencing depth and limit assay-specific biases, different laboratories used diverse techniques to prepare libraries and sequence TCR repertoires. Per donor, leukapheresis produced somewhere between about 0.9 and 9.5 billion PBMCs. The paper's findings and limits, for the study overall: The small number of donors limited the genetic and exposure-history diversity represented. Naive subsets generally had larger estimated clonotype richness than memory subsets did. Across a few donors, about 5% of naive CD4, roughly 3.8% of naive CD8, roughly 2.2% of memory CD4, and roughly 0.41% of memory CD8 clonotypes were shared. Even with the large sequencing depth, rarefaction of the sorted-subset datasets indicated that sequencing was incomplete. Pairwise subsampling indicated that sequencing depth was expected to affect the degree of clonotype sharing among donors. Sampling was restricted to blood, and TCR repertoires in tissues likely differ from the TCR repertoires found in blood. Compared with non-shared clonotypes, clonotypes shared by all four sorted-subset donors had higher generation probabilities.

As concerns this clone: Its antigen remains unidentified. Within one base of it there is no much larger clone, and no base qualities were kept. Distinct nucleotide sequences in the sample also encode this CDR3.

Taken from the germline V gene, the CDR1 and CDR2 loops are SQVTM and ANQGSEA. The CDR3 has 13 amino acids, counting the end cysteine and phenylalanine. The kept DNA is CDR3 alone, 39 bases in frame from the first base. Cut back by 4 bases and 0 bases, the V and J ends lie 10 bases apart. TCR CDR3 regions were amplified from genomic DNA by multiplex PCR using the deep immunoSEQ assay. Extracted genomic DNA from each cell subset was spread evenly across all wells of several immunoSEQ 96-well plates, with each plate serving as a replicate. For sorted subsets, each replicate PCR was loaded with 200 ng genomic DNA, equivalent to 25,000 to 35,000 T cell genomes. Purified libraries were measured with a Qubit 3.0 fluorometer, size-checked on a Bioanalyzer 2100, and measured again with the KAPA Library Quantification kit. A separate single-read 150-cycle Illumina NextSeq 550 flow cell was used to sequence each immunoSEQ 96-well plate. The authors processed their data as follows. Because the immunoSEQ output held only junctional sequences and lacked quality scores, the filtering could not match the filtering applied to full-length reads. Sequences were annotated with PyIR, a Python wrapper for IgBLAST v1.9, and V/J genes and CDR3 were assigned using IMGT germline references. Reads with weak V/J assignments (E-value above 1e-6), missing CDR3, stop codons, out-of-frame junctions, or ambiguous translated residues were removed. V3J clonotypes were defined by identical inferred V gene, J gene, and CDR3 amino acid sequence. To compute the percentage overlap between repertoires, the number of shared unique clonotypes was divided by the size of the smaller repertoire. Three approaches were used to assess repertoire richness: RTK rarefaction, the Chao1 estimator, and Recon v2.1 estimates of unobserved clonotypes. For all TCRbeta clonotypes obtained by the gDNA method from several donors, generation probabilities were computed with OLGA. The source is immuneACCESS, and TCRdb retained only in-frame sequences with V and J called. Part of the clones is not carried over; for the studies checked, unresolved V genes explain less than half of this, and the remainder is unexplained. The DNA gave D and trimming, while V, J and clone size come from that table. The sample includes about 580,000 clones, with roughly 98% observed a single time. The ten largest clones represent less than 0.35% of the sample.

For the CD8 naive samples, CD45RO-negative cells were positively selected for CCR7, yielding a CD45RA+CCR7+ population from which TemRA cells were excluded. Healthy HIV-negative adults with no recently reported acute infections or vaccinations were included as donors. Every donor was a Caucasian adult living in Nashville, Tennessee, USA. Blood was collected by leukapheresis, and PBMCs were isolated by Ficoll-Histopaque density gradient centrifugation and then cryopreserved in liquid nitrogen vapor phase. Purity and quantity of every magnetically sorted T cell population were checked by analytical flow cytometry. Each sorted fraction had its genomic DNA isolated and then quantified by UV absorbance on a Nanodrop 2000c.

The source is a young man in good health. The sample comprised naive CD8+ T cells sorted from blood. According to the study, the label for this sample's cell subset or site signals: CD45RA+CCR7+. The receptor chain draws on TRBV29-1 and TRBJ2-7; TRBD1 could be the D gene, as 5 bases match. The CDR3 has the sequence CSVVRGSSYEQYF. The DNA sequence is TGCAGCGTTGTAAGGGGAAGCTCCTACGAGCAGTACTTC.